The clone carrying this T cell receptor beta chain came up once. Germline V gene sequence: CDR1 SGDLS, CDR2 YYNGEE. Trimming stripped 1 base from V and 4 bases from J, with 6 bases between. The CDR3 loop spans 13 amino acids. This specimen comes from a study of blood T cell repertoires in COVID-19. Across the study: The cDNA or gDNA used as material had been derived from T cells, B-cell-depleted T cells, or PBMCs.

The authors' processing: Counts of nucleated cells, estimated from reference gene primer amplification, were obtained. Profiling relied on immunoSEQ multiplex PCR, and the TCRdb table lists in-frame clones only, not all of them. V, J and clone size derive from that table, while D and trimming were established from the DNA sequence. The data show approximately 140,000 clones, about nine tenths seen once. The specimen sequenced was peripheral blood. The receptor comes from a man in his fifties with active or convalescent COVID-19. V is TRBV9 and J is TRBJ2-1; D ambiguous. The chain's CDR3 is CASSVYEYNEQFF. DNA for the CDR3: TGTGCCAGCAGCGTATACGAGTACAATGAGCAGTTCTTC.